A single sample is the source of the 9 T cell receptor beta chains below, sequenced in a study of CD8 T cells in ankylosing spondylitis. Points from the study as a whole: Ankylosing spondylitis blood appeared to carry a characteristic TCR beta motif of roughly 8 highly homologous variants.

Their antigen targets remain unknown. TCRdb analysed the 5' RACE reads with MiXCR anew, one entry per CDR3 protein. Of some 840,000 distinct CDR3 sequences listed, about 11% are singletons. Material: blood, either unsorted or a sorted T cell fraction (not recorded which). Receptors originate from a male donor with ankylosing spondylitis.

This clonotype was detected ten times or more. An end of the junction does not agree with germline; a read error may underlie this. This rearrangement joins TRBV6-5 to TRBJ2-6; D is undetermined. The CDR3 extends over 11 amino acids. Germline CDR1 MNHEY, CDR2 SVGAGI. This CDR3 is CASSNSLVLTF. The CDR3 nucleotides are TGTGCCAGCAGTAACTCATTGGTCCTGACTTTC.

The chain uses TRBV4-2 and TRBJ1-1; D gene uncertain. Germline V gene lookup returns CDR1 LGHNA and CDR2 YNFKEQ. Trimming removed 0 bases at V and 4 bases at J, with 6 bases between. The length of the CDR3 is 13 residues. CDR3 region: CASSQEPATEAFF. CDR3 nucleotide sequence: TGTGCCAGCAGCCAAGAGCCAGCCACTGAAGCTTTCTTT.

This clonotype was counted between two and nine times. This chain connects TRBV4-3 to TRBJ1-2; 9 nucleotides match TRBD1. Losses at the gene ends were 4 bases for V and 4 bases for J; bases not matched to a gene: 7. Per germline, CDR1 LGHNA and CDR2 YSLEER. This CDR3 spans 15 amino acids. The CDR3 DNA reads as TGCGCCAGCAGCCCTAACAGGGGGCAGGTCTATGGCTACACCTTC. Translation gives CASSPNRGQVYGYTF.

The chain combines TRBV6-2 or TRBV6-3 with TRBJ2-5, with 7 bases matching TRBD1. Germline CDR1 is MNHEY and CDR2 is SVGEGT. This CDR3 has 14 residues. After removal of 6 bases from V and 2 bases from J, the junction contained 6 bases not matched to a gene. The CDR3 region is CASRRQGPQETQYF. DNA of the CDR3: TGTGCCAGCAGGAGACAGGGACCGCAAGAGACCCAGTACTTC.

This clonotype has ten or more counts. The chain employs TRBV7-6 and TRBJ1-2; D call uncertain. The V and J ends lost 1 base and 4 bases respectively, with 7 bases between them. This CDR3 comprises 13 residues. CDR1 is SGHVS, CDR2 FNYEAQ, per germline. CDR3 sequence: CASSLVHTYGYTF. The CDR3 region has the DNA TGTGCCAGCAGCTTAGTTCACACCTATGGCTACACCTTC.

There are a few counts of this clonotype. The chain links TRBV20-1 to TRBJ2-1; 10 nucleotides align to TRBD2. Germline V gene sequence: CDR1 DFQATT, CDR2 SNEGSKA (reference sequence). CDR3 length: 18 residues. J was trimmed by 7 bases and V by 0 bases; bases with no gene match: 15. The CDR3 bases are TGCAGTGCTAGAGATCCGGGGCCTAGCGGGGGACTCGGGAATGAGCAGTTCTTC. Its protein is CSARDPGPSGGLGNEQFF.

This clonotype has a handful of counts. The V gene is TRBV7-2, the J gene TRBJ1-5, with unresolved D. Germline CDR1 reads SGHTA; CDR2 reads FQGNSA. This CDR3 contains 15 residues. The V end lost 2 bases, the J end lost 7 bases, and 15 bases lay between the germline ends. CDR3 coding DNA: TGTGCCAGCAGCTTATATCAAGTAGGAGGCCAGCCCCAGCATTTT. Translated, it gives CASSLYQVGGQPQHF.

A few counts support this clonotype. This chain connects TRBV20-1 to TRBJ1-2, with a weak D call TRBD1 (6 bases). The V end was cut by 3 bases, the J end by 4 bases, with 12 bases between. Germline lookup yields CDR1 DFQATT and CDR2 SNEGSKA (reference sequence). The CDR3 spans 13 residues. CDR3 in amino acids: CSARSSGAYGYTF. The CDR3, as DNA: TGCAGTGCTAGGAGTTCGGGGGCCTATGGCTACACCTTC.

In this sample, this clonotype turned up many times. The chain couples TRBV5-1 to TRBJ2-3; D might be TRBD2 (6 bases). In germline, CDR1 is SGHRS, CDR2 YFSETQ. Trimming left V 0 bases short and J 6 bases short, with 11 bases between. This CDR3 has 14 residues. Here the CDR3 DNA reads TGCGCCAGCAGCTTGGTCCCAGGGAGGGATACGCAGTATTTT. It translates to CASSLVPGRDTQYF.